The 20 T cell receptor beta chains presented below share a single source sample, sequenced in a study of CD8+ T cells in alopecia areata. After isolation, RNA underwent reverse transcription to generate cDNA as the sequencing template. Libraries were prepared by immunoSEQ multiplex PCR; TCRdb keeps only in-frame clonotypes and omits some of them. The sample comprises some 210,000 clones, 50% to 60% of which are singletons, and roughly 0.47% rests with the top ten. This specimen consisted of CD4+ T cells sorted from blood, obtained at week 0. These receptors were obtained from a human donor with alopecia areata.

In this sample, this clone turned up once. V is TRBV6-6 and J is TRBJ1-1, with 7 bases aligning to TRBD1. The V gene's germline CDR1 is MNHNY and CDR2 SVGAGI (reference sequence). V dropped 4 bases and J dropped 7; count of bases not matched to a gene: 9. This CDR3 comprises 14 residues. DNA of the CDR3: TGTGCCAGCAGTTCGCCCGGGACAGAAAATGAAGCTTTCTTT. As protein: CASSSPGTENEAFF.

This chain uses TRBV2 with TRBJ2-5; 15 bases line up with TRBD2. Germline loops: CDR1 SNHLY, CDR2 FYNNEI. The CDR3 is 16 residues long. V shed 5 bases and J 6 bases; nucleotides not matched to a gene: 7. CDR3 bases: TGTGCCAGCAGTTCCCGGACTAGCGGGAGGGAAAAGACCCAGTACTTC. Residues: CASSSRTSGREKTQYF.

The chain links TRBV30 to TRBJ1-1; D is unresolved. V lost 5 bases and J lost 0, with 13 bases in between. Germline V CDR1 and CDR2: GTSNPN, SVGIG (reference sequence). This CDR3 spans 14 amino acids. Written as DNA, the CDR3 is TGTGCCTGGGTAAGGGTAACGATGAACACTGAAGCTTTCTTT. Protein product: CAWVRVTMNTEAFF.

In its sample, this clone was seen a few times. Other DNA sequences of this sample code for an identical CDR3. The rearrangement links TRBV5-1 to TRBJ2-7; 7 bases map to TRBD2. With 1 base clipped from V and 3 bases from J, the junction kept 4 bases outside the gene matches. This CDR3 comprises 14 residues. Germline CDR1 SGHRS, CDR2 YFSETQ. The CDR3 sequence: CASSLRLADYEQYF. The CDR3 DNA is TGCGCCAGCAGCTTGAGGCTAGCGGACTACGAGCAGTACTTC.

V and J are TRBV30 and TRBJ2-1; TRBD2 is a possible D gene (5 bases). Germline assignment: CDR1 GTSNPN and CDR2 SVGIG (reference sequence). V lost 0 bases and J lost 8, with 11 bases in between. This CDR3 is 13 amino acids long. This CDR3 is CAWSVGMGDEQFF. For the CDR3, the DNA is TGTGCCTGGAGTGTTGGGATGGGAGATGAGCAGTTCTTC.

This clone was observed a few times. This sequence joins TRBV27 and TRBJ2-7, with 7 bases aligning to TRBD2. V shed 2 bases and J 5 bases; nucleotides not matched to a gene: 6. Germline-derived CDR1 and CDR2 are MNHEY and SMNVEV (reference sequence). The CDR3 sequence is 14 residues long. CDR3 in amino acids: CASSLGGRGDEQYF. The CDR3, as DNA: TGTGCCAGCAGTTTAGGGGGACGGGGGGACGAGCAGTACTTC.

This clone showed up just a few times. In DNA, the CDR3 is TGTGCCAGCAGGGGAATGCGTTTAAGGACTGAAGCTTTCTTT. This encodes CASRGMRLRTEAFF. The chain links TRBV7-2 to TRBJ1-1; D not resolved. The CDR3 runs to 14 residues. V was cut by 6 bases and J by 5 bases, with 16 bases left in between. Germline V gene sequence: CDR1 SGHTA, CDR2 FQGNSA. The variable domain in full, with the rest retrieved from reference TRBV7-2 and TRBJ1-1, is GAGVSQSPSNKVTEKGKDVELRCDPISGHTALYWYRQSLGQGLEFLIYFQGNSAPDKSGLPSDRFSAERTGGSVSTLTIQRTQQEDSAVYLCASRGMRLRTEAFFGQGTRLTVV.

The V call is TRBV11-2, the J call TRBJ2-5, with TRBD1 identical over 9 bases. Germline V gene data show CDR1 as SGHAT and CDR2 as FQNNGV. J lost 3 bases, V lost 5 bases, and 4 bases had no gene match. CDR3 length: 14 amino acids. CDR3 residues: CASSTWTGEETQYF. CDR3 in DNA: TGTGCCAGCAGCACGTGGACAGGGGAAGAGACCCAGTACTTC. Using reference TRBV11-2 and TRBJ2-5 for the parts outside the CDR3, the full variable domain is EAGVAQSPRYKIIEKRQSVAFWCNPISGHATLYWYQQILGQGPKLLIQFQNNGVVDDSQLPKDRFSAERLKGVDSTLKIQPAKLEDSAVYLCASSTWTGEETQYFGPGTRLLVL.

V is TRBV4-1 and J is TRBJ2-7, with 11 bases identical to TRBD1. The CDR3 consists of 17 residues. With 0 bases clipped from V and 0 bases from J, the junction kept 4 bases outside the gene matches. The germline gives CDR1 MGHRA, CDR2 YSYEKL. This CDR3 is CASSQEGQGASSYEQYF. CDR3 sequence (DNA): TGCGCCAGCAGCCAAGAAGGACAGGGGGCTAGCTCCTACGAGCAGTACTTC.

The chain employs TRBV5-1 and TRBJ2-5, with unresolved D. The CDR3 totals 14 residues. The V end lost 0 bases, the J end lost 5 bases, and 11 bases lay between the germline ends. The V gene's germline CDR1 is SGHRS and CDR2 YFSETQ. CDR3: CASSLDGVGETQYF. The CDR3 DNA sequence: TGCGCCAGCAGCTTGGATGGGGTTGGGGAGACCCAGTACTTC.

V and J are TRBV27 and TRBJ2-7; unclear D gene. Germline V gene data show CDR1 as MNHEY and CDR2 as SMNVEV (reference sequence). The CDR3 totals 14 residues. V lost 6 bases, J lost 0 bases, and 12 bases lay in between. CDR3 DNA: TGTGCCAGCAGGACGACCCACACCTCCTACGAGCAGTACTTC. It translates to CASRTTHTSYEQYF.

With respect to this clone: The same CDR3 also results from other DNA sequences found in this sample. The CDR3 region is CASSVAQRTSSYNEQFF. As DNA, the CDR3 is TGTGCCAGCAGCGTAGCTCAGCGGACGAGCTCCTACAATGAGCAGTTCTTC. The rearrangement uses TRBV9 and TRBJ2-1; possibly TRBD2 for D (5 bases). V was trimmed by 0 bases and J by 0 bases, leaving 13 bases between them. The CDR3 is 17 residues long. Germline CDR1 SGDLS, CDR2 YYNGEE.

In its sample, this clone was seen a few times. The chain carries TRBV6-1 and TRBJ1-5; weak D call: TRBD1 (5 bases). V was pared by 6 bases and J by 8 bases, with 14 bases between. This CDR3 comprises 13 residues. The germline V gene encodes CDR1 MNHNS and CDR2 SASEGT. The DNA for the CDR3 is TGTGCCAGCAGAGGGACCGCAGGTGAGCCCCAGCATTTT. Translation: CASRGTAGEPQHF.

This rearrangement joins TRBV5-1 to TRBJ2-5; 9 bases match TRBD2. The CDR3 length is 12 residues. CDR1 and CDR2 (germline): SGHRS, YFSETQ. The junction had 7 bases not matched to a gene; V was cut back by 10 bases and J by 6 bases. The CDR3, as DNA: TGCGCCTCTGGGCGGGGGGGCCAGACCCAGTACTTC. It yields the protein CASGRGGQTQYF.

This clone was picked up a small number of times. The chain couples TRBV29-1 to TRBJ2-7; the D gene is possibly TRBD1 (6 bases). V was shortened by 6 bases and J by 1 base, with 13 bases between the two germline ends. This CDR3 has 13 amino acids. Germline CDR1 reads SQVTM; CDR2 reads ANQGSEA. CDR3 protein: CSVTGQLSYEQYF. As DNA, the CDR3 is TGCAGCGTGACCGGACAGCTATCCTACGAGCAGTACTTC.

This clone was recorded a few times. This chain links TRBV29-1 with TRBJ1-3, with D hard to call. The ends were cut back, 6 bases at V and 2 bases at J, with 5 bases in the middle. The CDR3 length is 11 residues. Germline V gene data show CDR1 as SQVTM and CDR2 as ANQGSEA. The CDR3 DNA is TGCAGCGTACGAACTGGAAACACCATATATTTT. Amino acid sequence: CSVRTGNTIYF.

The rearrangement joins TRBV5-1 to TRBJ2-7; D perhaps matches TRBD1 (5 bases). The length of the CDR3 is 16 residues. V lost 5 bases and J 7 bases, leaving 25 bases between the germline ends. Per the germline V gene, CDR1 is SGHRS and CDR2 is YFSETQ. DNA for the CDR3: TGCGCCAGCAGGGATAGGGGCAGTCTCCCTACTGAGGAGCAGTACTTC. Residues: CASRDRGSLPTEEQYF. Based on the CDR3 plus reference TRBV5-1 and TRBJ2-7, the full variable domain is KAGVTQTPRYLIKTRGQQVTLSCSPISGHRSVSWYQQTPGQGLQFLFEYFSETQRNKGNFPGRFSGRQFSNSRSEMNVSTLELGDSALYLCASRDRGSLPTEEQYFGPGTRLTVT.

The DNA for the CDR3 is TGTGCCAGCAGCTTTATGGGGGATAATTCACCCCTCCACTTT. It specifies CASSFMGDNSPLHF. V gene TRBV5-4 combines with J gene TRBJ1-6, with D possibly TRBD1 on 5 matching bases. Germline CDR1 SGHNT, CDR2 YYREEE (reference sequence). The CDR3 sequence is 14 residues long. V was clipped by 2 bases and J by 5 bases, with 8 bases between them.

The sample holds one count of this clone. The rearrangement links TRBV30 to TRBJ2-7; no firm D call. Germline V gene sequence: CDR1 GTSNPN, CDR2 SVGIG (reference sequence). Trimming pared 0 bases from V and 0 bases from J, leaving 6 bases between. The CDR3 consists of 13 residues. As DNA, the CDR3 is TGTGCCTGGAGTGTAAGGGACTCCTACGAGCAGTACTTC. Translating it yields CAWSVRDSYEQYF.

The genes are TRBV30 and TRBJ1-2, with D uncertain. CDR3 length equals 16 residues. The germline V gene has CDR1 GTSNPN and CDR2 SVGIG (reference sequence). The ends were cut back, 4 bases at V and 4 bases at J, with 22 bases in the middle. Here the CDR3 reads CAWTSRFGMAGYGYTF. For the CDR3, the DNA is TGTGCCTGGACATCACGTTTTGGGATGGCTGGCTATGGCTACACCTTC.